The rows below give T cell receptor beta chains drawn from one sample of a study of CD8 T cells in ankylosing spondylitis. TCRdb reprocessed the 5' RACE reads via MiXCR and lists one record per CDR3 protein. The sample shows about 840,000 distinct CDR3 sequences, 12% of them seen only once. Sequenced sample: blood, either unsorted or a sorted T cell fraction (not recorded which). The receptors originated from a male donor with ankylosing spondylitis. Both conserved end residues are part of each CDR3. A D gene is named only where the DNA matches it firmly. For some rows the clone size is stated as once, few or many, or as a class when expanded; others skip it.

J gene: TRBJ1-5; V gene: TRBV7-2; D gene: .; clone size: .; CDR3 DNA: TGTGCCAGCAGCTTTAACAGGGACGGGCAGCCCCAGCATTTT; CDR3 protein: CASSFNRDGQPQHF
J gene: TRBJ1-2; V gene: TRBV2; D gene: .; clone size: .; CDR3 DNA: TGTGCCAGCAGTTCCCTTCAGGGCGCCTTC; CDR3 protein: CASSSLQGAF
J gene: TRBJ1-2; V gene: TRBV27; D gene: .; clone size: .; CDR3 DNA: TGTGCCAGCAGTTTATCGCTAAGAGGGTACGGGTATGCTGGCTACACCTTC; CDR3 protein: CASSLSLRGYGYAGYTF
J gene: TRBJ2-5; V gene: TRBV14; D gene: .; clone size: .; CDR3 DNA: TGTGCCAGCAGCCTAACGTCCGCAGGGGACCAAGAGACCCAGTACTTC; CDR3 protein: CASSLTSAGDQETQYF
J gene: TRBJ2-3; V gene: TRBV5-4; D gene: TRBD2; clone size: few; CDR3 DNA: TGTGCCAGCCGGGGGGGACTTACAATATCTAGCACAGATACGCAGTATTTT; CDR3 protein: CASRGGLTISSTDTQYF
J gene: TRBJ2-3; V gene: TRBV11-3; D gene: .; clone size: .; CDR3 DNA: TGTGCCAGCAGCCCCACGGCCCAAGGCCGCACAGATACGCAGTATTTT; CDR3 protein: CASSPTAQGRTDTQYF
J gene: TRBJ1-2; V gene: TRBV20-1; D gene: .; clone size: few; CDR3 DNA: TGCAGTGCTAGAGTCCCACAGGGCACTAACTATGGCTACACCTTC; CDR3 protein: CSARVPQGTNYGYTF
J gene: TRBJ2-1; V gene: TRBV6-2/TRBV6-3; D gene: TRBD2; clone size: .; CDR3 DNA: TGTGCCAGCAGTTATACCACTAGCGGGGGTGTGTACAATGAGCAGTTCTTC; CDR3 protein: CASSYTTSGGVYNEQFF
J gene: TRBJ2-7; V gene: TRBV20-1; D gene: TRBD2; clone size: few; CDR3 DNA: TGCAGTGCTAGAGATCCACTAGCGGGAGGGCCCTCCTACGAGCAGTACTTC; CDR3 protein: CSARDPLAGGPSYEQYF
J gene: TRBJ1-2; V gene: TRBV20-1; D gene: .; clone size: .; CDR3 DNA: TGCAGTGCTACAGGAGAGGACTATGGCTACACCTTC; CDR3 protein: CSATGEDYGYTF
J gene: TRBJ2-3; V gene: TRBV20-1; D gene: .; clone size: many; CDR3 DNA: TGCAGTGCTTTGGACAGTCCCCTAGATACGCAGTATTTT; CDR3 protein: CSALDSPLDTQYF
J gene: TRBJ2-1; V gene: TRBV27; D gene: .; clone size: .; CDR3 DNA: TGTGCCAGCGGGGCTTGGATAAATGAGCAGTTCTTC; CDR3 protein: CASGAWINEQFF
J gene: TRBJ1-1; V gene: TRBV7-9; D gene: .; clone size: .; CDR3 DNA: TGTGCCAGCAGCCCCTCCGGGGGCGGAAGCGCCGCAGCTTTCTTT; CDR3 protein: CASSPSGGGSAAAFF
J gene: TRBJ2-3; V gene: TRBV4-1; D gene: TRBD1; clone size: few; CDR3 DNA: TGCGCCAGCAGCCGAGCTGGACAGGGAAGCACAGATACGCAGTATTTT; CDR3 protein: CASSRAGQGSTDTQYF
J gene: TRBJ2-2; V gene: TRBV24-1; D gene: .; clone size: few; CDR3 DNA: TGTGCCACCAGTGATTCATCGACCACCGGGGAGCTGTTTTTT; CDR3 protein: CATSDSSTTGELFF
J gene: TRBJ1-6; V gene: TRBV6-5; D gene: .; clone size: few; CDR3 DNA: TGTGCCAGCAGTTACTCGTTTTACTCCTATAATTCACCCCTCCACTTT; CDR3 protein: CASSYSFYSYNSPLHF
J gene: TRBJ1-2; V gene: TRBV7-8; D gene: .; clone size: .; CDR3 DNA: TGTGCCAGCAGCTTTACATCGCAGCTTAACTATGGCTACACCTTC; CDR3 protein: CASSFTSQLNYGYTF
J gene: TRBJ2-7; V gene: TRBV7-9; D gene: TRBD1; clone size: .; CDR3 DNA: TGTGCCAGCAGCCCCCGACCCTCGGACAGGGGCGGCTACGAGCAGTACTTC; CDR3 protein: CASSPRPSDRGGYEQYF
J gene: TRBJ1-5; V gene: TRBV10-3; D gene: .; clone size: few; CDR3 DNA: TGTGCCATCAGTGAGGGTACAGGGAGTCTTGGTCAGCCCCAGCATTTT; CDR3 protein: CAISEGTGSLGQPQHF
J gene: TRBJ1-5; V gene: TRBV20-1; D gene: .; clone size: few; CDR3 DNA: TGCAGTGCTAGCCGAGAGCCCTTTGACCAGCCCCAGCATTTT; CDR3 protein: CSASREPFDQPQHF
J gene: TRBJ2-3; V gene: TRBV11-2; D gene: .; clone size: .; CDR3 DNA: TGTGCCAGCAGCTTCGACAGGGATACGCAGTATTTT; CDR3 protein: CASSFDRDTQYF
J gene: TRBJ2-4; V gene: TRBV15; D gene: .; clone size: .; CDR3 DNA: TGTGCCACCAGAGAAATGACGGGCCCAGGCATTCAGTACTTC; CDR3 protein: CATREMTGPGIQYF
J gene: TRBJ2-3; V gene: TRBV6-2/TRBV6-3; D gene: TRBD2; clone size: few; CDR3 DNA: TGTGCCAGCAGGGGTTACGGGGGGGCCTTCACAGATACGCAGTATTTT; CDR3 protein: CASRGYGGAFTDTQYF
J gene: TRBJ2-2; V gene: TRBV20-1; D gene: TRBD1; clone size: few; CDR3 DNA: TGCAGTGCTAGGGGGACAGGGGGCACCGGGGAGCTGTTTTTT; CDR3 protein: CSARGTGGTGELFF
J gene: TRBJ1-4; V gene: TRBV5-1; D gene: TRBD1; clone size: few; CDR3 DNA: TGCGCCAGCCGCGACCCTACAGGGGCGGGGGAAAAACTGTTTTTT; CDR3 protein: CASRDPTGAGEKLFF
J gene: TRBJ1-1; V gene: TRBV5-1; D gene: .; clone size: few; CDR3 DNA: TGCGCCAGCAGCGTAAGGGACACCGATACCACTGAAGCTTTCTTT; CDR3 protein: CASSVRDTDTTEAFF
J gene: TRBJ2-7; V gene: TRBV7-9; D gene: .; clone size: few; CDR3 DNA: TGTGCCAGCAGCTTAGGTCGGGGGATTCGCACCTACGAGCAGTACTTC; CDR3 protein: CASSLGRGIRTYEQYF
J gene: TRBJ1-1; V gene: TRBV5-1; D gene: .; clone size: .; CDR3 DNA: TGCGCCAGCAGCTCCCAGGGAAGCGACACTGAAGCTTTCTTT; CDR3 protein: CASSSQGSDTEAFF
J gene: TRBJ2-2; V gene: TRBV4-3; D gene: TRBD2; clone size: few; CDR3 DNA: TGCGCCAGCAGCCAAGCTCTAGCGGCGAACACCGGGGAGCTGTTTTTT; CDR3 protein: CASSQALAANTGELFF
J gene: TRBJ2-1; V gene: TRBV4-2; D gene: TRBD2; clone size: many; CDR3 DNA: TGTGCCAGCAGCCAAGTAACCGGGACTAGCGGGTACAATGAGCAGTTCTTC; CDR3 protein: CASSQVTGTSGYNEQFF
J gene: TRBJ2-2; V gene: TRBV10-3; D gene: .; clone size: few; CDR3 DNA: TGTGCCATCAGTAATGGGGCGGACGGGGAGCTGTTTTTT; CDR3 protein: CAISNGADGELFF
J gene: TRBJ1-2; V gene: TRBV6-1; D gene: .; clone size: few; CDR3 DNA: TGTGCCAGCAGGACGCAGGGCAAGCGGAGCTATGGCTACACCTTC; CDR3 protein: CASRTQGKRSYGYTF
J gene: TRBJ2-3; V gene: TRBV5-1; D gene: .; clone size: many; CDR3 DNA: TGCGCCAGCAGCCCAGGGGTGGATACGCAGTATTTT; CDR3 protein: CASSPGVDTQYF
J gene: TRBJ1-5; V gene: TRBV29-1; D gene: TRBD1; clone size: few; CDR3 DNA: TGCAGCGCTGGGGAGGGGGCCCCCTCCCAGCATTTT; CDR3 protein: CSAGEGAPSQHF
J gene: TRBJ2-7; V gene: TRBV20-1; D gene: TRBD2; clone size: .; CDR3 DNA: TGCAGTGTACGTGCGGGAGGGGTAGAGCAGTACTTC; CDR3 protein: CSVRAGGVEQYF
J gene: TRBJ2-7; V gene: TRBV28; D gene: .; clone size: .; CDR3 DNA: TGTGCCAGCAGTTTACCCGGGGTGTCAGAATGGGATGGGCAGTACTTC; CDR3 protein: CASSLPGVSEWDGQYF
J gene: TRBJ2-5; V gene: TRBV5-1; D gene: TRBD2; clone size: many; CDR3 DNA: TGTGCCAGCAGCTTAGCGGGAGGGGAAGAGACCCAGTACTTC; CDR3 protein: CASSLAGGEETQYF
J gene: TRBJ2-5; V gene: TRBV7-2; D gene: TRBD1; clone size: .; CDR3 DNA: TGTGCCAGCAGCCGCCTGGGACAGCAAGAGACCCAGTACTTC; CDR3 protein: CASSRLGQQETQYF
J gene: TRBJ1-2; V gene: TRBV6-6; D gene: .; clone size: many; CDR3 DNA: TGTGCCAGCACCCTCAGTAACTATGGCTACACCTTC; CDR3 protein: CASTLSNYGYTF
J gene: TRBJ2-7; V gene: TRBV7-6; D gene: TRBD1; clone size: few; CDR3 DNA: TGTGCCAGCAGCACACGGGACAGCGCCTACGAGCAGTACTTC; CDR3 protein: CASSTRDSAYEQYF
J gene: TRBJ2-3; V gene: TRBV27; D gene: .; clone size: .; CDR3 DNA: TGTGCCAGCACCCAGGGGAAACGTAGCACAGATACGCAGTATTTT; CDR3 protein: CASTQGKRSTDTQYF
J gene: TRBJ2-5; V gene: TRBV7-9; D gene: .; clone size: many; CDR3 DNA: TGTGCCAGCAGCTTAATGGGCGGACAAGAGACCCAGTACTTC; CDR3 protein: CASSLMGGQETQYF
J gene: TRBJ1-2; V gene: TRBV4-2; D gene: .; clone size: .; CDR3 DNA: TGTGCCAGCAGCCAGCTGGGACAAGATAACTATGGCTACACCTTC; CDR3 protein: CASSQLGQDNYGYTF
J gene: TRBJ2-2; V gene: TRBV7-2; D gene: .; clone size: few; CDR3 DNA: TGTGCCAGCACCCTAAGGAGGGGGGAGCTGTTTTTT; CDR3 protein: CASTLRRGELFF
J gene: TRBJ2-1; V gene: TRBV15; D gene: .; clone size: many; CDR3 DNA: TGTGCCACCAGCAGAGATAGGAGCGGTGAGCAGTTCTTC; CDR3 protein: CATSRDRSGEQFF
J gene: TRBJ2-7; V gene: TRBV2; D gene: .; clone size: many; CDR3 DNA: TGTGCCAGCAGCCTTAACGAGCAGTACTTC; CDR3 protein: CASSLNEQYF
J gene: TRBJ2-7; V gene: TRBV29-1; D gene: .; clone size: many; CDR3 DNA: TGCAGCGTTGGGCCTGATAACTACGAGCAGTACTTC; CDR3 protein: CSVGPDNYEQYF
J gene: TRBJ1-1; V gene: TRBV15; D gene: .; clone size: many; CDR3 DNA: TGTGCCACCAGCAGAGATCCGAACACTGAAGCTTTCTTT; CDR3 protein: CATSRDPNTEAFF
J gene: TRBJ1-5; V gene: TRBV12-3/TRBV12-4; D gene: TRBD1; clone size: .; CDR3 DNA: TGTGCCAGCAGCCCGGGACAGAGTTATCAGCCCCAGCATTTT; CDR3 protein: CASSPGQSYQPQHF
J gene: TRBJ2-2; V gene: TRBV12-3/TRBV12-4; D gene: TRBD2; clone size: .; CDR3 DNA: TGTGCCAGCAGTTTGGCTAGCGGGAGTCGGGAGCTGTTTTTT; CDR3 protein: CASSLASGSRELFF
J gene: TRBJ1-1; V gene: TRBV27; D gene: .; clone size: .; CDR3 DNA: TGTGCCAGCAGTTTATTTGTAACATCGAACACTGAAGCTTTCTTT; CDR3 protein: CASSLFVTSNTEAFF
J gene: TRBJ2-5; V gene: TRBV7-9; D gene: TRBD2; clone size: many; CDR3 DNA: TGTGCCAGCAGCTCGACTAGCGGGGCCGAGACCCAGTACTTC; CDR3 protein: CASSSTSGAETQYF
J gene: TRBJ1-1; V gene: TRBV20-1; D gene: .; clone size: many; CDR3 DNA: TGCAGTGCAACAGCCTTTTCGAACACTGAAGCTTTCTTT; CDR3 protein: CSATAFSNTEAFF
J gene: TRBJ1-1; V gene: TRBV29-1; D gene: .; clone size: many; CDR3 DNA: TGCAGCCCGACCCTAATGAACACTGAAGCTTTCTTT; CDR3 protein: CSPTLMNTEAFF
J gene: TRBJ2-7; V gene: TRBV20-1; D gene: TRBD2; clone size: .; CDR3 DNA: TGCAGTGTAGCGGGACGAGCCTCCTACGAGCAGTACTTC; CDR3 protein: CSVAGRASYEQYF
J gene: TRBJ1-1; V gene: TRBV20-1; D gene: .; clone size: many; CDR3 DNA: TGCAGTGCTAGAGACACGGGGGGGCTTTGGACTGAAGCTTTCTTT; CDR3 protein: CSARDTGGLWTEAFF
J gene: TRBJ2-1; V gene: TRBV20-1; D gene: TRBD2; clone size: .; CDR3 DNA: TGCAGTGCTGGTAGCGGGGGGGTCTACAATGAGCAGTTCTTC; CDR3 protein: CSAGSGGVYNEQFF
J gene: TRBJ2-1; V gene: TRBV30; D gene: .; clone size: few; CDR3 DNA: TGTGCCTGGAAGCCCCTGACCGCAAGCTCCTACAATGAGCAGTTCTTC; CDR3 protein: CAWKPLTASSYNEQFF